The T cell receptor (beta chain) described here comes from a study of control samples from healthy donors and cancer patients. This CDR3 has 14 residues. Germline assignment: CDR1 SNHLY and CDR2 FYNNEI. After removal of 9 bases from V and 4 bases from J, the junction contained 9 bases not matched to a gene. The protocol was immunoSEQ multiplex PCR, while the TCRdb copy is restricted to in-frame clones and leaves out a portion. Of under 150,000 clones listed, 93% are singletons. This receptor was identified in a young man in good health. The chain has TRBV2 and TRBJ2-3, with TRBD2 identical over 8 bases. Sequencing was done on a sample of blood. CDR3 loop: CARKAGGAPDTQYF. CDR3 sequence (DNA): TGTGCCAGAAAAGCCGGGGGGGCCCCAGATACGCAGTATTTT.